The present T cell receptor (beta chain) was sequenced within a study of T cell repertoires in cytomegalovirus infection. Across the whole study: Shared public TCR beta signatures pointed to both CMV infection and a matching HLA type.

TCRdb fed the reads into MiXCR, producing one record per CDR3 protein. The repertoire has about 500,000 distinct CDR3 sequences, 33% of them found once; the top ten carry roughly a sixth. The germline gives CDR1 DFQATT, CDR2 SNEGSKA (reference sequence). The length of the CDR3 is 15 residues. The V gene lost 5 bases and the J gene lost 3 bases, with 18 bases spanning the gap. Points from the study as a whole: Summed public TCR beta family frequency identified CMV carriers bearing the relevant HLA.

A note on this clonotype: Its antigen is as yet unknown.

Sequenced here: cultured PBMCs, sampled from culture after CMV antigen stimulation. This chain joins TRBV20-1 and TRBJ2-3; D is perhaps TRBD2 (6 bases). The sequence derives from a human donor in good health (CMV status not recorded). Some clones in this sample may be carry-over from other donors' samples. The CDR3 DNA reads TGCAGTGCTCCGGACCTCCGACTAGTGACAGATACGCAGTATTTT. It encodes CSAPDLRLVTDTQYF.